This entry lists 14 T cell receptor beta chains sequenced from one sample in a study of cytomegalovirus exposure and HLA in healthy donors. This PCR relied on a set of 60 Vbeta primers and 13 Jbeta primers. Only in-frame clones appear in the TCRdb table, and some are missing; sequencing was by immunoSEQ multiplex PCR. The sample lists about 97,000 clones, approximately 85% occurring once. Sequencing was performed on PBMCs. The source is a man aged 40-55 years in good health and CMV-seropositive.

The chain combines TRBV19 with TRBJ2-7; 8 positions agree with TRBD1. Germline-derived CDR1 and CDR2 are LNHDA and SQIVND (reference sequence). The V and J ends lost 4 bases and 3 bases, in that order; junction bases with no gene match: 2. CDR3 length equals 13 residues. The CDR3 sequence is CASSTDRVYEQYF. The DNA of the CDR3 is TGTGCCAGTAGTACGGACAGGGTCTACGAGCAGTACTTC.

Comment on this clone: At one end, the junction sequence differs from germline, possibly due to a read error. The J gene is TRBJ2-1, the V gene TRBV7-7; a possible D gene is TRBD2 (7 bases). Germline V lookup: CDR1 SSHAT, CDR2 FNYEAQ (reference sequence). The length of the CDR3 is 15 residues. The CDR3 DNA reads TGTGCTAGCAGCTTAGGGGGGGTGTCCTACAATGAGCAGTTCTTC. Residues: CASSLGGVSYNEQFF.

This chain connects TRBV27 to TRBJ2-7; the match to TRBD1 covers 8 bases. This CDR3 has 13 amino acids. The V and J ends lost 7 bases and 7 bases, in that order; junction bases with no gene match: 9. The germline gives CDR1 MNHEY, CDR2 SMNVEV (reference sequence). CDR3 in amino acids: CASNGQGPREQYF. CDR3 DNA sequence: TGTGCCAGCAATGGACAGGGACCGCGGGAGCAGTACTTC.

This rearrangement joins TRBV30 to TRBJ1-2; TRBD1 agrees at 8 bases. This CDR3 contains 16 residues. The V and J ends lost 4 bases and 6 bases, in that order; junction bases with no gene match: 16. Germline CDR1 is GTSNPN and CDR2 is SVGIG (reference sequence). CDR3 loop: CAWTSTVEQGVDGYTF. CDR3 sequence (DNA): TGTGCCTGGACATCCACAGTCGAACAGGGGGTCGATGGCTACACCTTC.

The rearrangement joins TRBV19 to TRBJ1-1; D might be TRBD1 (5 bases). The CDR3 spans 15 residues. V lost 4 bases, J lost 6 bases, and 18 bases lay in between. CDR1 and CDR2 from the germline V gene are LNHDA and SQIVND (reference sequence). The CDR3 sequence is CASSTPGPGRPEAFF. In nucleotides, the CDR3 is TGTGCCAGTAGTACCCCGGGGCCAGGGAGGCCTGAAGCTTTCTTT.

The CDR3 coding sequence is TGTGCCAGCAGTCCCTTTGGAGGTACACAAGAGACCCAGTACTTC. Residues: CASSPFGGTQETQYF. The chain is built from TRBV5-4 and TRBJ2-5, with D perhaps matching TRBD2 (5 bases). Trimming left V 5 bases short and J 2 bases short, with 16 bases between. CDR3 length equals 15 residues. Germline V lookup: CDR1 SGHNT, CDR2 YYREEE (reference sequence).

The chain employs TRBV13 and TRBJ2-4; 8 positions match TRBD2. The germline gives CDR1 PRHDT, CDR2 FYEKMQ (reference sequence). This CDR3 comprises 16 residues. Trimming took 5 bases from V and 1 from J; bases not matched to a gene: 7. The CDR3 is CASSPPGGKAKNIQYF. In DNA, the CDR3 is TGTGCCAGCAGCCCACCGGGGGGGAAGGCCAAAAACATTCAGTACTTC.

This chain joins TRBV7-8 and TRBJ2-2, with no clear D. The CDR3 is 15 residues long. V gave up 2 bases and J gave up 0 bases, with 7 bases separating them. Germline values: CDR1 SGHVS, CDR2 FQNEAQ. The CDR3 here is CASSLITANTGELFF. The CDR3 coding sequence is TGTGCCAGCAGCTTAATCACAGCGAACACCGGGGAGCTGTTTTTT.

Here the CDR3 DNA reads TGTGCCAGCAGTGAAGGGACTAGCTGGGAGACCCAGTACTTC. Residues: CASSEGTSWETQYF. The rearrangement joins TRBV6-1 to TRBJ2-5; 8 nucleotides line up with TRBD2. Germline lookup yields CDR1 MNHNS and CDR2 SASEGT. J lost 5 bases, V lost 1 base, and 3 bases had no gene match. This CDR3 comprises 14 residues.

This clone was seen just once. This chain joins TRBV9 and TRBJ1-1, with 10 bases lining up with TRBD1. The length of the CDR3 is 15 residues. Germline assignment: CDR1 SGDLS and CDR2 YYNGEE. Trimming cost V 2 bases and J 3 bases; bases outside gene matches: 4. In nucleotides, the CDR3 is TGTGCCAGCAGCGTCGGAGGGACAGGGGACACTGAAGCTTTCTTT. This translates into CASSVGGTGDTEAFF.

The CDR3 DNA is TGTGCCACCAGCAGAGACCCTTCTAGCAATCAGCCCCAGCATTTT. Its protein product is CATSRDPSSNQPQHF. V usage is TRBV15 and J usage is TRBJ1-5; D is unresolved. The CDR3 totals 15 residues. Germline CDR1 and CDR2: LNHNV and YYDKDF (reference sequence). Trimming removed 0 bases at V and 0 bases at J, with 6 bases between.

V gene TRBV27 combines with J gene TRBJ2-1; 9 bases are a match to TRBD1. Germline-derived CDR1 and CDR2 are MNHEY and SMNVEV (reference sequence). The CDR3 length is 14 residues. With V trimmed by 5 bases and J by 6 bases, 5 bases remained unmatched. The CDR3 sequence: CASSRDRVANEQFF. For the CDR3, the DNA is TGTGCCAGCAGTCGGGACAGGGTGGCCAATGAGCAGTTCTTC.

This clone has just one count. The CDR3 DNA follows: TGCAGCGTTGAAGAGCAGGGAGGTACTGAAGCTTTCTTT. The encoded protein is CSVEEQGGTEAFF. V usage is TRBV29-1 and J usage is TRBJ1-1; the D gene is possibly TRBD1 (5 bases). The CDR3 has 13 amino acids. V dropped 0 bases and J dropped 5 bases, with 10 bases sitting between them. Germline loops: CDR1 SQVTM, CDR2 ANQGSEA.

The chain recombines TRBV4-2 with TRBJ2-7; TRBD2 matches at 15 bases. This CDR3 contains 17 residues. Trimming cost V 3 bases and J 3 bases; bases outside gene matches: 6. Germline V CDR1 and CDR2: LGHNA, YNFKEQ. The CDR3 DNA reads as TGTGCCAGCAGCCAGTTCGGACTAGCGGGGGGGAACTACGAGCAGTACTTC. It codes for CASSQFGLAGGNYEQYF.